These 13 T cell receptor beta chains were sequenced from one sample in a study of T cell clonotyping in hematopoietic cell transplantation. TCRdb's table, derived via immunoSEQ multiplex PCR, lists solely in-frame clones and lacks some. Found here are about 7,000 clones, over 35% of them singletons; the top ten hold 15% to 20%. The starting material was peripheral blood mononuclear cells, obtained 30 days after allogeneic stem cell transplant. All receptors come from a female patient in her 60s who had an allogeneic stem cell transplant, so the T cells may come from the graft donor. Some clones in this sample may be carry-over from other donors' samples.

CDR3 nucleotides: TGTGCCTGGAGTGGGGGACAGGGGGGGTACGAGCAGTACTTC. It encodes CAWSGGQGGYEQYF. The genes are TRBV30 and TRBJ2-7; 11 bases are shared with TRBD1. J gave up 4 bases and V 1 base, and 3 bases lay outside the gene matches. The CDR3 has 14 residues. Germline loops: CDR1 GTSNPN, CDR2 SVGIG (reference sequence). The variable domain in full, completed from reference TRBV30 and TRBJ2-7, reads SQTIHQWPATLVQPVGSPLSLECTVEGTSNPNLYWYRQAAGRGLQLLFYSVGIGQISSEVPQNLSASRPQDRQFILSSKKLLLSDSGFYLCAWSGGQGGYEQYFGPGTRLTVT.

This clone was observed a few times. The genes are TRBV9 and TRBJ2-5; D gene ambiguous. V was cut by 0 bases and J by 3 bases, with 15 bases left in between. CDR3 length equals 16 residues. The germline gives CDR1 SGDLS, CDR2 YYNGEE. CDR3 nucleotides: TGTGCCAGCAGCGTAGCCGACGGAAGGGTCAAAGAGACCCAGTACTTC. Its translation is CASSVADGRVKETQYF.

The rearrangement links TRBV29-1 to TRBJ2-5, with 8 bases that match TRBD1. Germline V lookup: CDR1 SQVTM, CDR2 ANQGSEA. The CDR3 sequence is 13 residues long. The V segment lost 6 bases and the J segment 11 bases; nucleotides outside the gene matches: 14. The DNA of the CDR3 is TGCAGCGTAGACACCACAGGGGGTAGAGAGCAGTACTTC. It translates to CSVDTTGGREQYF. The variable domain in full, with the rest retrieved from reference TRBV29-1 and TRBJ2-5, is SAVISQKPSRDICQRGTSLTIQCQVDSQVTMMFWYRQQPGQSLTLIATANQGSEATYESGFVIDKFPISRPNLTFSTLTVSNMSPEDSSIYLCSVDTTGGREQYFGPGTRLLVL.

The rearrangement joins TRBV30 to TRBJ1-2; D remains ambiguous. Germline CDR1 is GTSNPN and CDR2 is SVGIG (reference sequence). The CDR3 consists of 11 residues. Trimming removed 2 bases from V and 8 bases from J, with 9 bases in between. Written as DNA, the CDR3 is TGTGCCTGGAGTTTGGGGTTCGGCTACACCTTC. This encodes CAWSLGFGYTF.

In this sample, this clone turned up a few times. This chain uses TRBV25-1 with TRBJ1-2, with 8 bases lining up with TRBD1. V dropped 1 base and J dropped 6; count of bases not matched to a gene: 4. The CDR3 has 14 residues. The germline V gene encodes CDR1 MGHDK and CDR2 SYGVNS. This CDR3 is CASSESGQGNGYTF. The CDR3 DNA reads TGTGCCAGCAGTGAATCCGGACAGGGAAATGGCTACACCTTC.

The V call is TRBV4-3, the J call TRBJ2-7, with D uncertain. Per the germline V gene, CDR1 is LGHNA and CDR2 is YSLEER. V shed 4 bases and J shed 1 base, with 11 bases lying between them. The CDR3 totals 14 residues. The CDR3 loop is CASSPRAESYEQYF. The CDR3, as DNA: TGCGCCAGCAGCCCCCGGGCAGAGTCCTACGAGCAGTACTTC.

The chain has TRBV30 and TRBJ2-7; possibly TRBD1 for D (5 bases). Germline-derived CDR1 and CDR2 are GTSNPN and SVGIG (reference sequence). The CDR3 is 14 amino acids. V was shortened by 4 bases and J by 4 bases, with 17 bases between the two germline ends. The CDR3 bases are TGTGCCTGGAAGAACATTGGGGCTGGTTACGAGCAGTACTTC. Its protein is CAWKNIGAGYEQYF. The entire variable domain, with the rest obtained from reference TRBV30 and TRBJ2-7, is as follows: SQTIHQWPATLVQPVGSPLSLECTVEGTSNPNLYWYRQAAGRGLQLLFYSVGIGQISSEVPQNLSASRPQDRQFILSSKKLLLSDSGFYLCAWKNIGAGYEQYFGPGTRLTVT.

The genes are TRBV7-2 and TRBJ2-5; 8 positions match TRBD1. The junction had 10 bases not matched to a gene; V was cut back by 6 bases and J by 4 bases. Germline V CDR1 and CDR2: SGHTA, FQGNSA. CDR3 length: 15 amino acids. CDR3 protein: CASRPAQGAGETQYF. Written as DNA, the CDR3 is TGTGCCAGCAGGCCTGCCCAGGGGGCGGGAGAGACCCAGTACTTC. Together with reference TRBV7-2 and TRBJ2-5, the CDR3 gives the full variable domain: GAGVSQSPSNKVTEKGKDVELRCDPISGHTALYWYRQSLGQGLEFLIYFQGNSAPDKSGLPSDRFSAERTGGSVSTLTIQRTQQEDSAVYLCASRPAQGAGETQYFGPGTRLLVL.

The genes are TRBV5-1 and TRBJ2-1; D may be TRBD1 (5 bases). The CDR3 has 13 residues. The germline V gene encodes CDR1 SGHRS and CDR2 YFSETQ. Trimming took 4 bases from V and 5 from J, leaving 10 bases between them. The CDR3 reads CASSKGFNNEQFF. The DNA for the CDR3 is TGCGCCAGCAGCAAGGGGTTTAACAATGAGCAGTTCTTC.

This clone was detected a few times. The CDR3 loop reads CASSYSIAYEQYF. As DNA, the CDR3 is TGTGCCAGCAGTTACTCGATCGCCTACGAGCAGTACTTC. The chain employs TRBV6-5 and TRBJ2-7; D remains unclear. Germline V gives CDR1 MNHEY, CDR2 SVGAGI. V was pared by 0 bases and J by 2 bases, with 5 bases between. This CDR3 has 13 amino acids.

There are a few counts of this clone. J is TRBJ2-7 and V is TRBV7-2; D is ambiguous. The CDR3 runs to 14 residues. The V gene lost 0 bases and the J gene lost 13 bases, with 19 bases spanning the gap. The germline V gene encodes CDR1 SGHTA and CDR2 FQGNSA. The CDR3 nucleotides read TGTGCCAGCAGCTTAGCGGTCCACCAACCGAAGGCTTACTTC. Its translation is CASSLAVHQPKAYF.

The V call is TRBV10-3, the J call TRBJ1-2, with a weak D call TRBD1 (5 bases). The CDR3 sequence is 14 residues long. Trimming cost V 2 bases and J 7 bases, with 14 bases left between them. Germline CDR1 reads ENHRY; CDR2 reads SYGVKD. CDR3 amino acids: CAISEGTVSPGYTF. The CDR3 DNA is TGTGCCATCAGTGAGGGGACGGTCTCACCTGGCTACACCTTC.

For the CDR3, the DNA is TGTGCCAGCTCCATCGGCTCTCAGGGAGTCTACGAGCAGTACTTC. Protein product: CASSIGSQGVYEQYF. This chain joins TRBV6-5 and TRBJ2-5; D may be TRBD1 or TRBD2 (5 bases each). The closer fit of TRBJ2-7 to the DNA end suggests the J call may be wrong. Germline loops: CDR1 MNHEY, CDR2 SVGAGI. The length of the CDR3 is 15 residues.